A selection of T cell receptor beta chains follows, all from one sample in a study of blood T cell repertoires in COVID-19. Measured with immunoSEQ multiplex PCR; TCRdb has only the in-frame clones, and not every one. The profile covers about 250,000 clones, with 88% appearing a single time and approximately 1.3% taken by the ten largest. The sequenced sample was peripheral blood. Receptors were obtained from an elderly man with acute or convalescent COVID-19. Both conserved end residues are part of each CDR3. D genes are given only for firm matches. Clone sizes are given selectively: once, few, many, or a class where the clone is expanded.

TRBJ2-1 TRBV6-1 TRBD2 NA CASREHSGLAGTYNEQFF TGTGCCAGCAGAGAACACTCCGGACTAGCGGGGACCTACAATGAGCAGTTCTTC
TRBJ2-1 TRBV9 NA NA CASSVQSRISVGEQFF TGTGCCAGCAGCGTACAATCTCGAATTAGTGTCGGTGAGCAGTTCTTC
TRBJ1-2 TRBV28 NA NA CASSLWGVGGGYTF TGTGCCAGCAGTTTATGGGGGGTAGGGGGTGGCTACACCTTC
TRBJ2-7 TRBV7-6 TRBD1 NA CASSLAGQGSYEQYF TGTGCCAGCAGCTTAGCGGGACAGGGTTCCTACGAGCAGTACTTC
TRBJ1-2 TRBV27 NA NA CASSAYQGTNYGYTF TGTGCCAGCAGTGCCTATCAGGGGACGAACTATGGCTACACCTTC
TRBJ1-5 TRBV7-9 TRBD1 NA CASSQGTGVEQPQHF TGTGCCAGCAGCCAAGGGACAGGGGTAGAACAGCCCCAGCATTTT
TRBJ2-5 TRBV5-1 TRBD1 NA CASSLTGTGSQETQYF TGCGCCAGCAGCTTGACCGGGACAGGGTCTCAAGAGACCCAGTACTTC
TRBJ1-1 TRBV6-2/TRBV6-3 TRBD1 few CASSYYGQGTFTPLNTEAFF TGTGCCAGCAGTTACTACGGACAGGGGACCTTCACCCCCTTGAACACTGAAGCTTTCTTT
TRBJ2-3 TRBV19 TRBD2 NA CASSSAGGGTDTQYF TGTGCCAGTAGTTCAGCGGGAGGGGGCACAGATACGCAGTATTTT
TRBJ1-5 TRBV10-3 TRBD1 NA CAISDQGQGNQPQHF TGTGCCATCAGTGACCAGGGACAGGGAAATCAGCCCCAGCATTTT
TRBJ1-1 TRBV7-2 NA NA CASSPTRNTEAFF TGTGCCAGCAGCCCCACTAGGAACACTGAAGCTTTCTTT
TRBJ2-1 TRBV4-2 TRBD2 once CASSQARASGNHNEQFF TGTGCCAGCAGCCAAGCGAGGGCTAGCGGGAACCACAATGAGCAGTTCTTC
TRBJ1-2 TRBV15 NA NA CATSRDKDSTF TGTGCCACCAGCAGGGACAAGGATAGCACCTTC
TRBJ1-1 TRBV5-1 NA NA CASSSAGAGTEAFF TGCGCCAGCAGCTCAGCGGGGGCGGGGACTGAAGCTTTCTTT
TRBJ1-1 TRBV5-4 NA NA CASSLDPPPRAEAFF TGTGCCAGCAGCTTGGATCCGCCCCCGAGAGCTGAAGCTTTCTTT
TRBJ1-6 TRBV28 NA once CASSLSPVRGVDSPLHF TGTGCCAGCAGTTTATCCCCCGTCCGGGGGGTGGACTCACCCCTCCACTTT
TRBJ1-5 TRBV2 NA NA CASSVLAEGTQPQHF TGTGCCAGCAGTGTTCTGGCAGAGGGCACTCAGCCCCAGCATTTT
TRBJ2-7 TRBV5-5 TRBD1 NA CASSSRLGTGAYEQYF TGTGCCAGCAGCTCCCGGTTAGGGACAGGGGCCTACGAGCAGTACTTC
TRBJ1-2 TRBV5-1 TRBD1 NA CASSLAGTGYGYTF TGCGCCAGCAGCTTGGCCGGGACAGGGTATGGCTACACCTTC
TRBJ1-6 TRBV6-5 NA NA CASRREWGSPLHF TGTGCCAGCAGGAGGGAGTGGGGTTCACCCCTCCACTTT
TRBJ1-2 TRBV5-5 TRBD1 NA CASSAWDSNYGYTF TGTGCCAGCAGCGCGTGGGACAGTAACTATGGCTACACCTTC
TRBJ2-7 TRBV3-1/TRBV3-2 NA NA CASSQKGQRLPYEQYF TGTGCCAGCAGCCAAAAAGGACAGCGGTTGCCCTACGAGCAGTACTTC
TRBJ1-1 TRBV19 NA NA CASSIGAEPTEAFF TGTGCCAGTAGTATCGGAGCAGAACCCACTGAAGCTTTCTTT
TRBJ2-5 TRBV27 NA few CASSLSREETQYF TGTGCCAGCAGTTTAAGCAGGGAAGAGACCCAGTACTTC
TRBJ2-5 TRBV9 TRBD2 NA CASSASPGTSVAETQYF TGTGCCAGCAGCGCCTCTCCCGGGACTAGCGTAGCAGAGACCCAGTACTTC
TRBJ2-1 TRBV21-1 NA NA CASSNPSGHPGHHNEQFF TGTGCCAGCAGCAACCCTTCTGGACACCCCGGACATCACAATGAGCAGTTCTTC
TRBJ1-5 TRBV6-1 NA few CASSEVGAGYQPQHF TGTGCCAGCAGTGAAGTTGGGGCAGGGTATCAGCCCCAGCATTTT
TRBJ2-3 TRBV7-3 NA NA CASSLTTPPSNTDTQYF TGTGCCAGCAGCTTAACTACCCCACCTAGCAACACAGATACGCAGTATTTT
TRBJ2-2 TRBV28 TRBD1 NA CASISPTGTGTNTGELFF TGTGCCAGCATATCCCCGACGGGGACAGGCACCAACACCGGGGAGCTGTTTTTT
TRBJ2-5 TRBV5-5 TRBD2 NA CASSFGWRGGPETQYF TGTGCCAGCAGCTTCGGGTGGCGGGGGGGCCCAGAGACCCAGTACTTC
TRBJ1-2 TRBV4-1 TRBD1 NA CASSHQGQGEGYTF TGCGCCAGCAGCCACCAGGGACAGGGGGAAGGCTACACCTTC
TRBJ2-1 TRBV9 TRBD2 NA CASSVTSGGQFF TGTGCCAGCAGCGTAACTAGCGGGGGGCAGTTCTTC
TRBJ2-7 TRBV25-1 NA NA CASSPTLGTPFDEQYF TGTGCCAGCAGTCCTACTCTCGGGACTCCCTTCGACGAGCAGTACTTC
TRBJ1-1 TRBV7-9 NA NA CASSGNRDTEAFF TGTGCCAGCAGCGGGAACAGGGACACTGAAGCTTTCTTT
TRBJ1-1 TRBV7-2 NA NA CASSLGGPQNTEAFF TGTGCCAGCAGCTTAGGTGGCCCTCAGAACACTGAAGCTTTCTTT
TRBJ2-7 TRBV2 NA NA CASSESLGNYEQYF TGTGCCAGCAGTGAATCTTTGGGCAATTACGAGCAGTACTTC
TRBJ2-3 TRBV18 NA NA CASSSGLWGDTQYF TGTGCCAGCTCATCGGGACTGTGGGGAGATACGCAGTATTTT
TRBJ1-5 TRBV27 TRBD1 NA CASSFTGEVNQPQHF TGTGCCAGCAGTTTTACAGGGGAGGTCAATCAGCCCCAGCATTTT
TRBJ2-2 TRBV7-3 TRBD1 NA CASSLVGTGSTGELFF TGTGCCAGCAGCTTAGTGGGGACAGGGAGCACCGGGGAGCTGTTTTTT
TRBJ1-2 TRBV11-2 TRBD1 NA CASSPIDRVVEGYTF TGTGCCAGCAGCCCTATCGACAGGGTCGTGGAAGGCTACACCTTC
TRBJ2-1 TRBV4-1 TRBD2 once CASSQGEGLRYEQFF TGCGCCAGCAGCCAAGGGGAGGGGCTAAGGTATGAGCAGTTCTTC
TRBJ1-4 TRBV7-9 NA NA CASSSRAMGNEKLFF TGTGCCAGCAGCTCCAGGGCGATGGGGAATGAAAAACTGTTTTTT
TRBJ2-1 TRBV4-3 NA NA CASSQAYFSYNEQFF TGCGCCAGCAGCCAGGCTTATTTCTCCTACAATGAGCAGTTCTTC
TRBJ1-2 TRBV27 NA NA CASSLQGYGYTF TGTGCCAGCAGTTTACAGGGCTATGGCTACACCTTC
TRBJ1-1 TRBV7-9 TRBD1 NA CASSSRTGSNTEAFF TGTGCCAGCAGCTCCCGGACAGGGTCGAACACTGAAGCTTTCTTT
TRBJ1-5 TRBV27 NA NA CASRSHGGGPQHF TGTGCCAGCAGATCCCACGGGGGTGGGCCCCAGCATTTT
TRBJ2-5 TRBV5-4 TRBD1 once CASSPTRQGETQYF TGTGCCAGCAGCCCTACCCGACAGGGGGAGACCCAGTACTTC
TRBJ1-2 TRBV6-6 TRBD1 NA CASRLGTVYGYTF TGTGCCAGCAGACTAGGGACAGTTTATGGCTACACCTTC
TRBJ2-1 TRBV28 TRBD2 NA CASSLAGGYNEQFF TGTGCCAGCAGTCTAGCGGGAGGGTACAATGAGCAGTTCTTC
TRBJ1-2 TRBV7-3 TRBD1 NA CASSLARTGTGEDGYTF TGTGCCAGCAGCTTAGCCAGGACCGGGACAGGGGAGGATGGCTACACCTTC
TRBJ2-1 TRBV11-3 NA NA CASSLFGGTYNEQFF TGTGCCAGCAGCTTATTTGGAGGTACCTACAATGAGCAGTTCTTC
TRBJ1-4 TRBV29-1 TRBD1 NA CSALTGGQSEKLFF TGCAGCGCCTTGACAGGGGGCCAAAGTGAAAAACTGTTTTTT
TRBJ2-4 TRBV18 NA NA CASSPPLAKNIQYF TGTGCCAGCTCACCTCCTCTAGCCAAAAACATTCAGTACTTC
TRBJ2-7 TRBV28 TRBD1 NA CASSPARTGGEDEQYF TGTGCCAGCAGTCCCGCCAGGACAGGGGGAGAGGACGAGCAGTACTTC
TRBJ1-2 TRBV7-9 NA NA CASSQLGGDRYGYTF TGTGCCAGCAGCCAACTAGGAGGGGATCGGTATGGCTACACCTTC